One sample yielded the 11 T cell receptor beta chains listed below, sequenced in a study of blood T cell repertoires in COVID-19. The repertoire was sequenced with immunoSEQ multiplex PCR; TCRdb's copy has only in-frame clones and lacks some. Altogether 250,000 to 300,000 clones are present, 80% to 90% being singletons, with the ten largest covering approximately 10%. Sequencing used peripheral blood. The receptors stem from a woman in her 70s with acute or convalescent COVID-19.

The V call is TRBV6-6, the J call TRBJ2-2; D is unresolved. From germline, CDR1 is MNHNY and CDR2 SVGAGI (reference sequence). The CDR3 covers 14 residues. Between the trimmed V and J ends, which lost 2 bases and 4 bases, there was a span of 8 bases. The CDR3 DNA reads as TGTGCCAGCAGTTACCTGGCCGTCACCGGGGAGCTGTTTTTT. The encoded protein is CASSYLAVTGELFF.

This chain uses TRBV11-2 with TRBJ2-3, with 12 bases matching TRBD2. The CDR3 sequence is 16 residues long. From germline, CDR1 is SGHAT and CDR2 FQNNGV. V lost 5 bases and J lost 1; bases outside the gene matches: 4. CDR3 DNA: TGTGCCAGCAGCCCCTGGACTAGCGGGGGCACAGATACGCAGTATTTT. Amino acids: CASSPWTSGGTDTQYF.

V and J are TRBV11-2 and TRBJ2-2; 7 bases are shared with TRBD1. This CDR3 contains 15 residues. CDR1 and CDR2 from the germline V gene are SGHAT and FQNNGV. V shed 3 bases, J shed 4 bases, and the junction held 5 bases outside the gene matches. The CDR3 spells CASSLRGGVTGELFF. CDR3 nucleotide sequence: TGTGCCAGCAGCTTGAGAGGGGGCGTCACCGGGGAGCTGTTTTTT.

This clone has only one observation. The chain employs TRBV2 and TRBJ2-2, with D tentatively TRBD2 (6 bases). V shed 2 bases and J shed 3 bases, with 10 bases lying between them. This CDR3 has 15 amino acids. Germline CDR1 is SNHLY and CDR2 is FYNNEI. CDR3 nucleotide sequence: TGTGCCAGCAGTGAATCGGGGGACTACACCGGGGAGCTGTTTTTT. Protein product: CASSESGDYTGELFF.

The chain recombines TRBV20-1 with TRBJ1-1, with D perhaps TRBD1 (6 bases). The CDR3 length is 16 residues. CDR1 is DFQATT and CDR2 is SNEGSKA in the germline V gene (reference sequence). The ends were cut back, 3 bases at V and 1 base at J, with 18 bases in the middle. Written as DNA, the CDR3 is TGCAGTGCTAGTGTTTCACCCAGGGGCTCGAACACTGAAGCTTTCTTT. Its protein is CSASVSPRGSNTEAFF.

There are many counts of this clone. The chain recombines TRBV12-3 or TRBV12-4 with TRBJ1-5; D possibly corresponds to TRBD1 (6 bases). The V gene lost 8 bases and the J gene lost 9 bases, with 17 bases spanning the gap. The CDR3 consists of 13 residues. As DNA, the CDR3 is TGTGCCAGCCAGTTACAGGGCGGTTCGCCCCAGCATTTT. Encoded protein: CASQLQGGSPQHF.

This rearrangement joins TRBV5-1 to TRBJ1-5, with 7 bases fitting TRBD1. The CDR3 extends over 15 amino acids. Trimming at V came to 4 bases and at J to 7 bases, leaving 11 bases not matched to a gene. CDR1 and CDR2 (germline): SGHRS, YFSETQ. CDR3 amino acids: CASSPEPTGRQPQHF. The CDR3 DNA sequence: TGCGCCAGCAGCCCGGAACCGACAGGGAGACAGCCCCAGCATTTT.

CDR3 protein: CASSNLRQGAGYEQYF. DNA for the CDR3: TGTGCCAGCAGCAATCTTAGACAGGGGGCAGGGTACGAGCAGTACTTC. This sequence joins TRBV11-2 and TRBJ2-7; 10 bases fit TRBD1. V was clipped by 5 bases and J by 4 bases; unmatched bases: 11. Per germline, CDR1 SGHAT and CDR2 FQNNGV. The CDR3 runs to 16 residues.

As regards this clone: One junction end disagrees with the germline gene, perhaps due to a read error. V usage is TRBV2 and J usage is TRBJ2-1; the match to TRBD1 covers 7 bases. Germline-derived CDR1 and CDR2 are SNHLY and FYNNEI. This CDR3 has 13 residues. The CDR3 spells CASSEPYRGPLVF. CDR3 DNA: TGTGCCAGCAGTGAACCTTACAGGGGACCCCTCGTCTTC.

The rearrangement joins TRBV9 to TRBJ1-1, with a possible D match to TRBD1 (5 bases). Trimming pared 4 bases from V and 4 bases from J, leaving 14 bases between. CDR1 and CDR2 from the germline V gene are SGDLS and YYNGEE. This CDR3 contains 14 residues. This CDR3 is CASSTHRGGTEAFF. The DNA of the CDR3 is TGTGCCAGCAGCACCCATCGGGGGGGCACTGAAGCTTTCTTT.

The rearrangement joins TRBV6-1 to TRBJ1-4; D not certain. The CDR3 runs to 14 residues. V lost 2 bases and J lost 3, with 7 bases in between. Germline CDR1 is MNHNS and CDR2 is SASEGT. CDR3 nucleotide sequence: TGTGCCAGCAGTGAACACAGAGCTAATGAAAAACTGTTTTTT. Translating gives CASSEHRANEKLFF.